A single sample gave rise to the 31 T cell receptor beta chains below, sequenced in a study of cytomegalovirus exposure and HLA in healthy donors. Both 60 Vbeta primers and 13 Jbeta primers went into the PCR. Sequencing used immunoSEQ multiplex PCR; TCRdb keeps in-frame clones, though not all of them. The table has 150,000 or so clones, roughly 74% seen once. Sequenced sample: PBMCs. These receptors originate from a male donor in good health and CMV-seronegative.

The chain has TRBV11-1 and TRBJ1-2; D is undetermined. Trimming pared 5 bases from V and 4 bases from J, leaving 11 bases between. Germline-derived CDR1 and CDR2 are SGHAT and FQDESV (reference sequence). The CDR3 consists of 13 residues. The CDR3 coding sequence is TGTGCCAGCAGCCACCCACAGACCTATGGCTACACCTTC. Protein product: CASSHPQTYGYTF.

The chain carries TRBV27 and TRBJ2-1; TRBD2 matches 7 bases. Germline V gene data show CDR1 as MNHEY and CDR2 as SMNVEV (reference sequence). Germline trimming cut 8 bases from V and 5 bases from J; bases unmatched to any gene: 9. This CDR3 region has 14 residues. This CDR3 is CASHGGLLNNEQFF. The DNA for the CDR3 is TGTGCCAGCCATGGGGGACTACTAAACAATGAGCAGTTCTTC.

V is TRBV9 and J is TRBJ2-3; no definite D call. Germline assignment: CDR1 SGDLS and CDR2 YYNGEE. V was pared by 2 bases and J by 3 bases, with 4 bases between. The CDR3 length is 12 residues. The DNA of the CDR3 is TGTGCCAGCAGCGTCCTAACAGATACGCAGTATTTT. As protein: CASSVLTDTQYF. Supplemented by reference TRBV9 and TRBJ2-3, the full variable domain reads DSGVTQTPKHLITATGQRVTLRCSPRSGDLSVYWYQQSLDQGLQFLIQYYNGEERAKGNILERFSAQQFPDLHSELNLSSLELGDSALYFCASSVLTDTQYFGPGTRLTVL.

The J gene is TRBJ2-2, the V gene TRBV18, with TRBD1 identical over 9 bases. Trimming took 2 bases from V and 7 from J; bases not matched to a gene: 2. This CDR3 spans 14 amino acids. CDR1 is KGHSH and CDR2 is LQKENI in the germline V gene. The CDR3 loop is CASSPGTGNGELFF. CDR3 bases: TGTGCCAGCTCACCAGGGACAGGGAACGGGGAGCTGTTTTTT.

The chain links TRBV9 to TRBJ2-1; 10 nucleotides match TRBD1. V lost 3 bases, J lost 9 bases, and 9 bases stayed unmatched. Germline lookup yields CDR1 SGDLS and CDR2 YYNGEE. The CDR3 spans 15 residues. CDR3 amino acids: CASSAGTGALGEQFF. CDR3 sequence (DNA): TGTGCCAGCAGCGCCGGGACAGGGGCTTTGGGTGAGCAGTTCTTC.

The genes are TRBV7-6 and TRBJ1-6; 8 bases are a match to TRBD1. V shed 5 bases, J shed 5 bases, and the junction held 5 bases outside the gene matches. CDR3 size: 15 residues. Germline values: CDR1 SGHVS, CDR2 FNYEAQ. The CDR3: CASSLRTGNNSPLHF. The CDR3 DNA follows: TGTGCCAGCAGCCTTCGGACAGGGAATAATTCACCCCTCCACTTT.

This chain uses TRBV29-1 with TRBJ2-1; 10 bases are shared with TRBD2. This CDR3 comprises 14 residues. Germline V gene lookup returns CDR1 SQVTM and CDR2 ANQGSEA. V shed 5 bases, J shed 4 bases, and the junction held 5 bases outside the gene matches. The CDR3 loop is CSVIRTSGYNEQFF. The DNA for the CDR3 is TGCAGCGTTATCAGGACTAGCGGATACAATGAGCAGTTCTTC.

The chain carries TRBV4-1 and TRBJ1-3; 7 nucleotides match TRBD1. J was trimmed by 3 bases and V by 0 bases; bases with no gene match: 8. The CDR3 loop spans 17 amino acids. Germline V CDR1 and CDR2: MGHRA, YSYEKL. The CDR3 protein is CASSQEERQGGGNTIYF. For the CDR3, the DNA is TGCGCCAGCAGCCAAGAGGAAAGACAGGGTGGTGGAAACACCATATATTTT.

The CDR3 here is CSVEDRQGAYEQYF. The CDR3, as DNA: TGCAGCGTTGAAGATCGACAGGGGGCCTACGAGCAGTACTTC. The chain couples TRBV29-1 to TRBJ2-7; TRBD1 matches 9 bases. V was pared by 0 bases and J by 2 bases, with 2 bases of the junction left unmatched. This CDR3 contains 14 residues. Germline V CDR1 and CDR2: SQVTM, ANQGSEA.

The rearrangement uses TRBV5-1 and TRBJ2-3, with 7 bases matching TRBD1. Germline V CDR1 and CDR2: SGHRS, YFSETQ. Germline trimming cut 1 base from V and 0 bases from J; bases unmatched to any gene: 8. The CDR3 runs to 17 residues. The CDR3 spells CASSLRGRQSSTDTQYF. The CDR3 nucleotides read TGCGCCAGCAGCTTGAGGGGGCGGCAGAGTAGCACAGATACGCAGTATTTT. The full variable domain, rest sourced from reference TRBV5-1 and TRBJ2-3, is KAGVTQTPRYLIKTRGQQVTLSCSPISGHRSVSWYQQTPGQGLQFLFEYFSETQRNKGNFPGRFSGRQFSNSRSEMNVSTLELGDSALYLCASSLRGRQSSTDTQYFGPGTRLTVL.

This clone was counted a single time. V is TRBV27 and J is TRBJ1-1; a possible D gene is TRBD1 (5 bases). Trimming stripped 6 bases from V and 0 bases from J, with 5 bases between. CDR3 length equals 12 residues. The germline V gene encodes CDR1 MNHEY and CDR2 SMNVEV (reference sequence). The CDR3: CASRGLNTEAFF. The CDR3 nucleotides are TGTGCCAGCAGGGGGCTGAACACTGAAGCTTTCTTT.

The J gene is TRBJ2-5, the V gene TRBV7-2; TRBD1 matches 9 bases. The junction had 0 bases not matched to a gene; V was cut back by 3 bases and J by 4 bases. This CDR3 region has 13 residues. CDR1 and CDR2 (germline): SGHTA, FQGNSA. Here the CDR3 reads CASSLGQGETQYF. CDR3 DNA: TGTGCCAGCAGCTTGGGACAGGGAGAGACCCAGTACTTC.

The rearrangement links TRBV28 to TRBJ1-1; D possibly corresponds to TRBD1 (6 bases). This CDR3 contains 16 residues. Deletions cut 3 bases from V and 3 bases from J, with 17 bases between. Germline V gene lookup returns CDR1 MDHEN and CDR2 SYDVKM. The CDR3 nucleotides read TGTGCCAGCAGTTTTCGGCTCCAGGGGACGTACACTGAAGCTTTCTTT. It is translated as CASSFRLQGTYTEAFF.

The genes are TRBV2 and TRBJ2-1, with a tentative D call TRBD1 (6 bases). The germline CDR1 and CDR2 sequences are SNHLY and FYNNEI. V was clipped by 6 bases and J by 5 bases, with 20 bases between them. CDR3 length: 16 amino acids. DNA of the CDR3: TGTGCCAGCAGCGCACAGGGAGTCTGGGCTAACAATGAGCAGTTCTTC. As protein: CASSAQGVWANNEQFF. The full variable domain, completed using reference TRBV2 and TRBJ2-1, is EPEVTQTPSHQVTQMGQEVILRCVPISNHLYFYWYRQILGQKVEFLVSFYNNEISEKSEIFDDQFSVERPDGSNFTLKIRSTKLEDSAMYFCASSAQGVWANNEQFFGPGTRLTVL.

The chain combines TRBV19 with TRBJ2-7, with TRBD1 identical over 9 bases. The CDR3 contains 13 residues. V was clipped by 5 bases and J by 4 bases; unmatched bases: 3. Germline CDR1 LNHDA, CDR2 SQIVND (reference sequence). The CDR3 nucleotides are TGTGCCAGTAGTCCGACAGGGGGATACGAGCAGTACTTC. Translated: CASSPTGGYEQYF.

CDR3 DNA: TGCGCCAGTCACCCGGAGGACAGGGACTACGAGCAGTACTTC. Translation: CASHPEDRDYEQYF. The chain links TRBV5-1 to TRBJ2-7; 8 nucleotides line up with TRBD1. The CDR3 contains 14 residues. Germline values: CDR1 SGHRS, CDR2 YFSETQ. V shed 8 bases and J 3 bases; nucleotides not matched to a gene: 10.

The chain joins TRBV28 to TRBJ1-4; TRBD1 matches 7 bases. The J segment lost 7 bases and the V segment lost 6 bases, leaving 11 bases of the junction unmatched. The CDR3 totals 15 residues. CDR1 is MDHEN and CDR2 is SYDVKM in the germline V gene. The CDR3 sequence is CASSPDRARGEKLFF. The DNA of the CDR3 is TGTGCCAGCAGCCCAGACAGGGCGCGGGGTGAAAAACTGTTTTTT.

The chain joins TRBV4-2 to TRBJ1-5; D unresolved. Looked up from germline, CDR1 is LGHNA and CDR2 is YNFKEQ. The CDR3 has 13 residues. Trimming removed 1 base at V and 11 bases at J, with 12 bases between. The CDR3 DNA follows: TGTGCCAGCAGCCAAGGACGGAGTTTAGCCCAGCATTTT. As protein: CASSQGRSLAQHF.

This chain links TRBV6-1 with TRBJ2-5; D call uncertain. The V and J ends lost 6 bases and 11 bases respectively, with 19 bases between them. CDR3 size: 13 residues. CDR1 and CDR2 (germline): MNHNS, SASEGT. The CDR3: CASRAEAVENQYF. CDR3 nucleotides: TGTGCCAGCAGAGCAGAGGCGGTGGAGAATCAGTACTTC.

The chain has TRBV5-6 and TRBJ2-1; 7 nucleotides match TRBD2. The CDR3 extends over 15 amino acids. In germline, CDR1 is SGHDT, CDR2 YYEEEE. V lost 4 bases to trimming and J lost 5 bases; unmatched junction nucleotides: 9. This CDR3 reads CASSRLASYDNEQFF. For the CDR3, the DNA is TGTGCCAGCAGCCGACTAGCCTCTTACGACAATGAGCAGTTCTTC.

V is TRBV9 and J is TRBJ2-1; 10 bases match TRBD1. J gave up 4 bases and V 0 bases, and 7 bases lay outside the gene matches. The CDR3 is 17 amino acids. CDR1 SGDLS and CDR2 YYNGEE come from the germline V gene. The chain's CDR3 is CASSVAGTGVWYNEQFF. In DNA form, the CDR3 reads TGTGCCAGCAGCGTAGCCGGGACAGGGGTTTGGTACAATGAGCAGTTCTTC.

The table lists this clone with a count of one. V usage is TRBV28 and J usage is TRBJ2-2; weak D call: TRBD1 (5 bases). The germline V gene encodes CDR1 MDHEN and CDR2 SYDVKM. Trimming left V 5 bases short and J 1 base short, with 8 bases between. The length of the CDR3 is 14 residues. The CDR3 DNA follows: TGTGCCAGCAGTGGGGCAGGGAACACCGGGGAGCTGTTTTTT. Its translation is CASSGAGNTGELFF.

The genes are TRBV19 and TRBJ2-7; 8 bases line up with TRBD1. V gave up 3 bases and J gave up 7 bases; unmatched junction bases: 8. Germline V gives CDR1 LNHDA, CDR2 SQIVND (reference sequence). The CDR3 spans 14 residues. CDR3 bases: TGTGCCAGTAGTATTGGGCAGGGGGCTCGAGAGCAGTACTTC. This sequence encodes CASSIGQGAREQYF.

The chain links TRBV11-2 to TRBJ1-1; a possible D gene is TRBD1 (5 bases). The CDR3 covers 15 residues. The germline gives CDR1 SGHAT, CDR2 FQNNGV. Trimming left V 4 bases short and J 1 base short, with 13 bases between. The chain's CDR3 is CASSSQGLRNTEAFF. In DNA form, the CDR3 reads TGTGCCAGCAGCTCCCAGGGATTGCGGAACACTGAAGCTTTCTTT.

The rearrangement links TRBV29-1 to TRBJ2-5; no clear D gene. V gave up 4 bases and J gave up 4 bases, with 13 bases separating them. CDR3 size: 13 residues. Germline CDR1 SQVTM, CDR2 ANQGSEA. CDR3 nucleotides: TGCAGCGTTGGCCCGAGGTTGTTAGAGACCCAGTACTTC. This gives the protein CSVGPRLLETQYF.

V is TRBV18 and J is TRBJ1-6; no definite D call. Per germline, CDR1 KGHSH and CDR2 LQKENI. Deletions cut 3 bases from V and 11 bases from J, with 11 bases between. The CDR3 has 13 amino acids. CDR3 protein: CASSPFSETPLHF. CDR3 nucleotides: TGTGCCAGCTCACCTTTTAGCGAGACACCCCTCCACTTT.

This sequence joins TRBV25-1 and TRBJ1-5; 8 positions agree with TRBD1. The CDR3 runs 15 residues. V shed 4 bases and J 6 bases; nucleotides not matched to a gene: 8. Germline-derived CDR1 and CDR2 are MGHDK and SYGVNS. DNA of the CDR3: TGTGCCAGCAGTGCGTCAGGGGGCTGGGGTCAGCCCCAGCATTTT. It encodes CASSASGGWGQPQHF.

V gene TRBV7-3 combines with J gene TRBJ1-1; the D gene is possibly TRBD1 (6 bases). The germline CDR1 and CDR2 sequences are SGHTA and FQGTGA. The CDR3 loop spans 14 amino acids. Trimming stripped 5 bases from V and 5 bases from J, with 15 bases between. The CDR3 DNA follows: TGTGCCAGCAGCCCAAGGGGGGGAGGGACTGAAGCTTTCTTT. This gives the protein CASSPRGGGTEAFF.

The chain couples TRBV9 to TRBJ1-2; TRBD1 might be the D (5 bases). With 0 bases removed from V and 0 bases from J, the gap between germline ends came to 15 bases. CDR3 length: 17 residues. CDR1 is SGDLS, CDR2 YYNGEE, per germline. The CDR3 coding sequence is TGTGCCAGCAGCGTAGGGGGCAGCTTATCTTCTAACTATGGCTACACCTTC. Protein: CASSVGGSLSSNYGYTF.

The rearrangement links TRBV9 to TRBJ2-5, with a possible D match to TRBD2 (6 bases). The germline gives CDR1 SGDLS, CDR2 YYNGEE. The CDR3 extends over 14 amino acids. V was pared by 6 bases and J by 5 bases, with 17 bases between. The CDR3 is CASNTGVVVETQYF. The CDR3 bases are TGTGCCAGCAATACGGGAGTAGTAGTGGAGACCCAGTACTTC.

The CDR3 DNA reads TGTGCCAGTAGTACCCGAGACAGGGGTTGGAATCAGCCCCAGCATTTT. Translation: CASSTRDRGWNQPQHF. The chain employs TRBV19 and TRBJ1-5, with TRBD1 matching 8 bases. In germline, CDR1 is LNHDA, CDR2 SQIVND (reference sequence). V lost 4 bases, J lost 4 bases, and 9 bases stayed unmatched. The CDR3 consists of 16 residues. Together with reference TRBV19 and TRBJ1-5, the CDR3 gives the full variable domain: DGGITQSPKYLFRKEGQNVTLSCEQNLNHDAMYWYRQDPGQGLRLIYYSQIVNDFQKGDIAEGYSVSREKKESFPLTVTSAQKNPTAFYLCASSTRDRGWNQPQHFGDGTRLSIL.